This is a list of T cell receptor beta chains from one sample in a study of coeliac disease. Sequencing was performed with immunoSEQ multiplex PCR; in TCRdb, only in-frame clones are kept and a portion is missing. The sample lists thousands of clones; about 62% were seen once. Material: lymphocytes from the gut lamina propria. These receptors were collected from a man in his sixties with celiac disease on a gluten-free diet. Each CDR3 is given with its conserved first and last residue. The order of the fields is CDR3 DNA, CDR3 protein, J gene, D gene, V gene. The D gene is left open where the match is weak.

TGCGCCAGCAGCTGGGACAGATCCTCTGGAAACACCATATATTTT,CASSWDRSSGNTIYF,TRBJ1-3,TRBD1,TRBV5-1
TGTGCCAGCAGTTTAGGGGCAGACAATCAGCCCCAGCATTTT,CASSLGADNQPQHF,TRBJ1-5,-,TRBV27
TGTGCGTCCCGGGCAGGGGAGTATCAGCCCCAGCATTTT,CASRAGEYQPQHF,TRBJ1-5,-,TRBV19
TGTGCCAGCAGTCCGGACAGGGGCCATCAGCCCCAGCATTTT,CASSPDRGHQPQHF,TRBJ1-5,TRBD1,TRBV27
TGTGCCAGTAGCCAAAGACAGGGTCCCTACGAGCAGTACTTC,CASSQRQGPYEQYF,TRBJ2-7,TRBD1,TRBV19
TGTGCCAGCAGGGACAGGGGCGTGGAGACCCAGTACTTC,CASRDRGVETQYF,TRBJ2-5,TRBD1,TRBV6-1
TGCGCCAGCAGCCCTTGGACTAGCGGGGGTTTAGGGGACGAGCAGTACTTC,CASSPWTSGGLGDEQYF,TRBJ2-7,TRBD2,TRBV5-1
TGTGCCAGCAGCCCCCGGACTAGCGGGGGGACCCAGTACTTC,CASSPRTSGGTQYF,TRBJ2-5,TRBD2,TRBV9
TGTGCCAGCAGTGTATGGGGGGGCGGGTACACAGATACGCAGTATTTT,CASSVWGGGYTDTQYF,TRBJ2-3,-,TRBV6-1
TGTGCCAGCGACCAGGGACAGAGGTGGGGCTATGGCTACACCTTC,CASDQGQRWGYGYTF,TRBJ1-2,TRBD1,TRBV28
TGTGCCACCCGACTAGCGGGGGGCCCCACAGATACGCAGTATTTT,CATRLAGGPTDTQYF,TRBJ2-3,TRBD2,TRBV14
TGTGCCAGCAGTTCTCGGGGCAGGGGAGGGTCCTCCTACAATGAGCAGTTCTTC,CASSSRGRGGSSYNEQFF,TRBJ2-1,-,TRBV28
TGTGCCAGCAGTTACAAGGGACAGGGGGAGACCCAGTACTTC,CASSYKGQGETQYF,TRBJ2-5,TRBD1,TRBV6-6
TGTGCCAGCAGCGACGTGGGCCTTGTTTCTGGAAACACCATATATTTT,CASSDVGLVSGNTIYF,TRBJ1-3,-,TRBV9
TGCGCCAGCAGTCAGCGTTCTTTGACTAGCGGAACCTACGAGCAGTACTTC,CASSQRSLTSGTYEQYF,TRBJ2-7,TRBD2,TRBV23-1
TGTGCCAGCATCCTGGCAGGGGCCAGCACCATATATTTT,CASILAGASTIYF,TRBJ1-3,-,TRBV6-1
TGTGCCAGCTCACTATACACAGATACGCAGTATTTT,CASSLYTDTQYF,TRBJ2-3,-,TRBV18